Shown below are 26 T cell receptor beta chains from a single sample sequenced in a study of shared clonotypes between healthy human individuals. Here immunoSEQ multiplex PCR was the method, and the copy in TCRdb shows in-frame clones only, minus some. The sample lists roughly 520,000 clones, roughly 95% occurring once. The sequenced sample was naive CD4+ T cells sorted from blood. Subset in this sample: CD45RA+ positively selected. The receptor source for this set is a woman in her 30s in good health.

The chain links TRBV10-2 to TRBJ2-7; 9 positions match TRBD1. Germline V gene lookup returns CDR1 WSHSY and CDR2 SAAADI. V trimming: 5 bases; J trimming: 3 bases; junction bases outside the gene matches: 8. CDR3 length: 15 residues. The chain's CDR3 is CASSRTGTGRYEQYF. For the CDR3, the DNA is TGCGCCAGCAGTCGGACCGGGACAGGGCGCTACGAGCAGTACTTC.

The CDR3 is CASSARTGETQYF. The CDR3 DNA sequence: TGTGCCAGCAGCGCCCGCACGGGAGAGACCCAGTACTTC. This chain joins TRBV9 and TRBJ2-5; unclear D gene. The V gene lost 3 bases and the J gene lost 4 bases, with 10 bases spanning the gap. Germline V gives CDR1 SGDLS, CDR2 YYNGEE. The length of the CDR3 is 13 residues.

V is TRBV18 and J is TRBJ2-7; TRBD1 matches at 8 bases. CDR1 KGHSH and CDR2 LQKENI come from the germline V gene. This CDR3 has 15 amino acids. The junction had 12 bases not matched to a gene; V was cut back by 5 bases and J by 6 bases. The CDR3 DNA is TGTGCCAGCTCATCAGATCAGACAGGGGTCGGCGAGCAGTACTTC. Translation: CASSSDQTGVGEQYF. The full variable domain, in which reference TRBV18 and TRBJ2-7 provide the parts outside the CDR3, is NAGVMQNPRHLVRRRGQEARLRCSPMKGHSHVYWYRQLPEEGLKFMVYLQKENIIDESGMPKERFSAEFPKEGPSILRIQQVVRGDSAAYFCASSSDQTGVGEQYFGPGTRLTVT.

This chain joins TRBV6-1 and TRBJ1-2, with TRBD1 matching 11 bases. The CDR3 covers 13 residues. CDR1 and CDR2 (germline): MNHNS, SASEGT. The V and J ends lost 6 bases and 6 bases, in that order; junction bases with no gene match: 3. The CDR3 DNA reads TGTGCCAGCAGCGTGGACAGGGGGCATGGCTACACCTTC. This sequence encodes CASSVDRGHGYTF.

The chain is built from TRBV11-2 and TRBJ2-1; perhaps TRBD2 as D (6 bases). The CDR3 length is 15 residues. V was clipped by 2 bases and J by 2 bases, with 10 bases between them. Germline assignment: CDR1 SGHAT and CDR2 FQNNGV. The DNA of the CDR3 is TGTGCCAGCAGCTTAAGGCTAGCGCCCTACAATGAGCAGTTCTTC. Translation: CASSLRLAPYNEQFF.

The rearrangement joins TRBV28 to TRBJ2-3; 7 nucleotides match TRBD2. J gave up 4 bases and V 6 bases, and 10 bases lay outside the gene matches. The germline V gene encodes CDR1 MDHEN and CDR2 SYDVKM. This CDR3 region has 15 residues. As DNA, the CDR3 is TGTGCCAGCAGCTTGTTGTCGGGAGGCGCAGATACGCAGTATTTT. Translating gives CASSLLSGGADTQYF.

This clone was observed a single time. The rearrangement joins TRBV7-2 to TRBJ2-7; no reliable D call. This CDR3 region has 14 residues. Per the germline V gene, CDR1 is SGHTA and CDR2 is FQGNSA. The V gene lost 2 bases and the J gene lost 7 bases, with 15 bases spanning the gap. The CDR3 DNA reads TGTGCCAGCAGCTTACAGACTGGGTCCTGGGAGCAGTACTTC. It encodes CASSLQTGSWEQYF.

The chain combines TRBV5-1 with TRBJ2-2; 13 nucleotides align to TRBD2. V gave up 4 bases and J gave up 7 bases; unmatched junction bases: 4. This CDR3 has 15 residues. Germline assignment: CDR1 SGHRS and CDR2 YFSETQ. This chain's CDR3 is CASSLGLAGDGELFF. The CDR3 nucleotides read TGCGCCAGCAGCCTAGGACTAGCGGGAGACGGGGAGCTGTTTTTT.

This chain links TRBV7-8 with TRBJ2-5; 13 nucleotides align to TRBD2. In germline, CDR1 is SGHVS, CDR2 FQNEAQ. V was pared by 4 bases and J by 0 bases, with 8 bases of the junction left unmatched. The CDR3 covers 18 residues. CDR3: CASSSGLAGVLYQETQYF. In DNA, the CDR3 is TGTGCCAGCAGCTCCGGACTAGCGGGAGTCCTGTACCAAGAGACCCAGTACTTC.

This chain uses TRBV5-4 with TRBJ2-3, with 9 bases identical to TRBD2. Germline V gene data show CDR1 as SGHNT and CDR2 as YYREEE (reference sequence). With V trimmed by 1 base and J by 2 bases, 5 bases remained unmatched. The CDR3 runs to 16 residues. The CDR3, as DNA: TGTGCCAGCAGCTTGTTCCTAGCGGGGAACACAGATACGCAGTATTTT. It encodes CASSLFLAGNTDTQYF.

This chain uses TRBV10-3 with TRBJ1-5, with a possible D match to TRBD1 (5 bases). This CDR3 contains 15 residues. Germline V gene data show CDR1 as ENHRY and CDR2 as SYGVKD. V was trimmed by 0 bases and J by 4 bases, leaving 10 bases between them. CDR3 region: CAISESGQTNQPQHF. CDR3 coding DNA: TGTGCCATCAGTGAGTCGGGGCAGACTAATCAGCCCCAGCATTTT.

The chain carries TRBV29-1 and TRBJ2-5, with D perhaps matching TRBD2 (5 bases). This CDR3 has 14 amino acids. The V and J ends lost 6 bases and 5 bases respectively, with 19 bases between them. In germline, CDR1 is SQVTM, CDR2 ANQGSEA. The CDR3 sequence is CSVPRGPGLETQYF. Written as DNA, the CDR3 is TGCAGCGTGCCAAGAGGGCCCGGATTGGAGACCCAGTACTTC.

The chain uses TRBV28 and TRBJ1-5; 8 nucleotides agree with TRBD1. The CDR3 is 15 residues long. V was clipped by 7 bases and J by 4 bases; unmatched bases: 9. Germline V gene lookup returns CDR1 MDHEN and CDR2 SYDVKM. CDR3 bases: TGTGCCAGCACCCCAGGGGGCGGGGGAAATCAGCCCCAGCATTTT. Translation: CASTPGGGGNQPQHF.

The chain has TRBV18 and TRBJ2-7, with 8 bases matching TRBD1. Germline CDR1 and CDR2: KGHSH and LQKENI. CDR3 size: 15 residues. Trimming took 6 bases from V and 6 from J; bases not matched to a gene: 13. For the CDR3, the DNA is TGTGCCAGCTCGCGGACAGGGAACGTCCGATCCGAGCAGTACTTC. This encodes CASSRTGNVRSEQYF.

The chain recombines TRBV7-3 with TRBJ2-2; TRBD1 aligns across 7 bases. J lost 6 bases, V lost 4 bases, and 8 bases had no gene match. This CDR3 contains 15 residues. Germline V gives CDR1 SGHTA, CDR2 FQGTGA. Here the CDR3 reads CASSYRGSTPGELFF. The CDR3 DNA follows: TGTGCCAGCAGCTACAGGGGCAGCACACCCGGGGAGCTGTTTTTT.

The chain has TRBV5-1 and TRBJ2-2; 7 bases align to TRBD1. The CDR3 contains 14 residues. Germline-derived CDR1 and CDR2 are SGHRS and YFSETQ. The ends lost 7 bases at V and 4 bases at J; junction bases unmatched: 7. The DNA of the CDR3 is TGCGCCAGCCAATATAGACAGGGCACCGGGGAGCTGTTTTTT. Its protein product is CASQYRQGTGELFF.

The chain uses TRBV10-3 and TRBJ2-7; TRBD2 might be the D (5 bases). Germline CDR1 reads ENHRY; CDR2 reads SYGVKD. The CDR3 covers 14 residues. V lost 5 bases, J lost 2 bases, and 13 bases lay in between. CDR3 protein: CAISPGDGAYEQYF. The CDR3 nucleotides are TGTGCCATCAGTCCCGGGGATGGGGCCTACGAGCAGTACTTC.

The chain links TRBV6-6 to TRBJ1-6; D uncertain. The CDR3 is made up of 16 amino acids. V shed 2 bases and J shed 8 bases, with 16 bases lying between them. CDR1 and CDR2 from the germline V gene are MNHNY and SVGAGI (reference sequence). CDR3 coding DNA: TGTGCCAGCAGTTACGCGTCCTCGGTCCTACATTCACCCCTCCACTTT. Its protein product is CASSYASSVLHSPLHF.

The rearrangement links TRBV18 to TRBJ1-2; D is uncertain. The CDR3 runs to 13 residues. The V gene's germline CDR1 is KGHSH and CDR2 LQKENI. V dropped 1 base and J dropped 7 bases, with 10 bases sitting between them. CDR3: CASSPQDVPGYTF. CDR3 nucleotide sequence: TGTGCCAGCTCACCACAGGATGTCCCTGGCTACACCTTC.

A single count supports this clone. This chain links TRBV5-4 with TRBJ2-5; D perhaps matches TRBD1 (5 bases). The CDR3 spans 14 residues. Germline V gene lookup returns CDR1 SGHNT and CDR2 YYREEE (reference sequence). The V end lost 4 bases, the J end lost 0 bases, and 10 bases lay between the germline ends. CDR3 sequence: CASSQRQYQETQYF. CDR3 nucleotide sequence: TGTGCCAGCAGCCAACGACAGTACCAAGAGACCCAGTACTTC.

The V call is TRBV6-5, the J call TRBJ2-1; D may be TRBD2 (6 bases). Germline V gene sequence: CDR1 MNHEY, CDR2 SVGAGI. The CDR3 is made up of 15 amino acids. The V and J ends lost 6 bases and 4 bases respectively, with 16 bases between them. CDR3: CASSLRRDVYNEQFF. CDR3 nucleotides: TGTGCCAGCAGCCTCCGGCGGGACGTATACAATGAGCAGTTCTTC.

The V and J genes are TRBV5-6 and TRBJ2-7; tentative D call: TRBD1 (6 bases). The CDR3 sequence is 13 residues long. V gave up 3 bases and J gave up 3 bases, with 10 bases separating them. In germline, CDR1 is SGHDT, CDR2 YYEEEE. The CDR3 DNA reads TGTGCCAGCAGCTCCAGGGGCTACTACGAGCAGTACTTC. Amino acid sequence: CASSSRGYYEQYF.

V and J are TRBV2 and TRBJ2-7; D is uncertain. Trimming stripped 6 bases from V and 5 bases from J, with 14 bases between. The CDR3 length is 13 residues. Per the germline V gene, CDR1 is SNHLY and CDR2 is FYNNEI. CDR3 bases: TGTGCCAGCAGCCCGCTGGGGTGGAACGAGCAGTACTTC. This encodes CASSPLGWNEQYF.

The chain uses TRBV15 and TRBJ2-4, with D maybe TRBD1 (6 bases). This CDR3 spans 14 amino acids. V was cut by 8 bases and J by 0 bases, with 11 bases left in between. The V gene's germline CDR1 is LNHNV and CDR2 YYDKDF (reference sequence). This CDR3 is CATGGAVAKNIQYF. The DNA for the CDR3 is TGTGCCACCGGGGGCGCGGTAGCCAAAAACATTCAGTACTTC. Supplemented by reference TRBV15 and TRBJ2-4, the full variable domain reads DAMVIQNPRYQVTQFGKPVTLSCSQTLNHNVMYWYQQKSSQAPKLLFHYYDKDFNNEADTPDNFQSRRPNTSFCFLDIRSPGLGDTAMYLCATGGAVAKNIQYFGAGTRLSVL.

In DNA form, the CDR3 reads TGTGCCTGGGCGAACGGACAGGGGGCTGACTATGGCTACACCTTC. This encodes CAWANGQGADYGYTF. V and J are TRBV30 and TRBJ1-2, with 11 bases aligning to TRBD1. V lost 5 bases, J lost 3 bases, and 8 bases stayed unmatched. The CDR3 length is 15 residues. The V gene's germline CDR1 is GTSNPN and CDR2 SVGIG (reference sequence).

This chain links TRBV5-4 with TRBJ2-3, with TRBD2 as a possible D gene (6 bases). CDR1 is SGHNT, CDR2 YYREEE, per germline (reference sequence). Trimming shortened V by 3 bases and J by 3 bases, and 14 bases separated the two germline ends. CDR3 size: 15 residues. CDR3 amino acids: CASSSGRTHTDTQYF. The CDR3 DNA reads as TGTGCCAGCAGCTCAGGGAGGACGCATACAGATACGCAGTATTTT.